The next 6 T cell receptor beta chains were all read from a single sample in a study of beta chain features in type 1 diabetes. Study-wide points: A moderate, significant TCRB CDR3 shortening appeared in type 1 diabetes across four CD4+ subsets.

The investigators reverse transcribed all of the isolated RNA, so they sequenced expressed TCRB transcripts. The method was immunoSEQ multiplex PCR; TCRdb's version includes in-frame clones alone and lacks a portion of them. This repertoire shows about 650,000 clones, 12% found once; its top ten account for more than 0.095%. No cognate antigen is known for these TCRs. The sequenced material came from naive CD4+ T cells from blood. All receptors come from a man aged 25 to 40 with type 1 diabetes.

The chain employs TRBV6-5 and TRBJ2-5; 13 bases are a match to TRBD2. Germline CDR1 MNHEY, CDR2 SVGAGI. V shed 4 bases, J shed 2 bases, and the junction held 4 bases outside the gene matches. The CDR3 extends over 16 amino acids. CDR3 loop: CASSFLTSGGQETQYF. In DNA, the CDR3 is TGTGCCAGCAGTTTCCTGACTAGCGGGGGGCAAGAGACCCAGTACTTC.

This clone has a handful of counts. V and J are TRBV5-1 and TRBJ2-3, with TRBD1 identical over 8 bases. Trimming removed 1 base from V and 1 base from J; junction bases left unmatched: 5. CDR3 length: 16 amino acids. Germline CDR1 SGHRS, CDR2 YFSETQ. Here the CDR3 DNA reads TGCGCCAGCAGCTTGACAGGGGGTAAACGCACAGATACGCAGTATTTT. Protein product: CASSLTGGKRTDTQYF.

This clone occurred a few times. The chain couples TRBV4-3 to TRBJ2-1, with D unclear. CDR1 and CDR2 from the germline V gene are LGHNA and YSLEER. This CDR3 is built from 14 residues. V dropped 0 bases and J dropped 4 bases, with 7 bases sitting between them. The CDR3 coding sequence is TGCGCCAGCAGCCAAGAAGTTCCGTACAATGAGCAGTTCTTC. It encodes CASSQEVPYNEQFF.

This chain links TRBV6-1 with TRBJ2-6, with 8 bases identical to TRBD1. In germline, CDR1 is MNHNS, CDR2 SASEGT. The ends lost 3 bases at V and 2 bases at J; junction bases unmatched: 3. The CDR3 is 16 amino acids. The CDR3 DNA follows: TGTGCCAGCAGTGAGAGGACAGGGCCTGGGGCCAACGTCCTGACTTTC. Its translation: CASSERTGPGANVLTF.

This clone was picked up a small number of times. The CDR3 spells CASSDRGRDTQYF. DNA for the CDR3: TGTGCCAGTAGCGACAGGGGGAGGGATACGCAGTATTTT. V gene TRBV19 combines with J gene TRBJ2-3; 9 bases align to TRBD1. Germline CDR1 reads LNHDA; CDR2 reads SQIVND (reference sequence). With V trimmed by 6 bases and J by 6 bases, 4 bases remained unmatched. This CDR3 region has 13 residues.

This clone was counted a few times. V usage is TRBV4-3 and J usage is TRBJ2-5, with D perhaps matching TRBD1 or TRBD2 (5 bases each). V gave up 1 base and J gave up 5 bases, with 14 bases separating them. CDR3 length: 15 amino acids. In germline, CDR1 is LGHNA, CDR2 YSLEER. CDR3: CASSQGTLEVETQYF. CDR3 nucleotides: TGCGCCAGCAGCCAAGGGACACTAGAAGTGGAGACCCAGTACTTC.